This T cell receptor beta chain is from a study of blood T cell repertoires in COVID-19. Study at large: The United States, Italy and Spain were the sources of the acute and convalescent COVID-19 samples. Nucleic acid was either cDNA or gDNA, and it came from T cells, B-cell-depleted T cells, or PBMCs.

The CDR3 runs 19 residues. V was cut by 1 base and J by 0 bases, with 16 bases left in between. Germline V gene lookup returns CDR1 MGHRA and CDR2 YSYEKL. This clone was detected only once. Clinical histories supplied by participants themselves formed the basis of cohort assignment. Donors in Cohort 3 who had recovered were those with two negative PCRs, healthcare professional clearance, or resolution of their symptoms. Sequenced by immunoSEQ multiplex PCR; TCRdb stores in-frame clones only, minus some. The data show 490,000 or so clones, approximately 86% seen once. The chain is built from TRBV4-1 and TRBJ1-6; the D is unclear. The specimen sequenced was PBMCs or T cells enriched from blood (not recorded which). The receptor was isolated from a woman aged 55-69 years who had recovered from COVID-19. In DNA, the CDR3 is TGCGCCAGCAGCCAAGCCCAGGTTTTAGGGAGCTCCTATAATTCACCCCTCCACTTT. Residues: CASSQAQVLGSSYNSPLHF.